The 25 T cell receptor beta chains below all came from one sample that was sequenced in a study of identical twins. TCRdb analysed the 5' RACE reads with MiXCR anew, one entry per CDR3 protein. The table records more than 600,000 distinct CDR3 sequences, about 20% of them present only once. These same data were also listed under a study on T cells expressing NK-cell markers.

The sequencing sample was made of PBMCs. These receptors originate from a woman aged 18 to 35 in good health.

This clonotype was seen more than once but under ten times. This chain connects TRBV5-1 to TRBJ2-1, with D perhaps matching TRBD1 (6 bases). Germline lookup yields CDR1 SGHRS and CDR2 YFSETQ. V lost 0 bases, J lost 3 bases, and 13 bases lay in between. The CDR3 has 16 amino acids. The CDR3 sequence is CASSLVGGRIYNEQFF. CDR3 in DNA: TGCGCCAGCAGCTTGGTTGGGGGCAGGATCTACAATGAGCAGTTCTTC.

V is TRBV6-1 and J is TRBJ2-7; TRBD2 agrees at 8 bases. Trimming cost V 5 bases and J 5 bases; bases outside gene matches: 11. Looked up from germline, CDR1 is MNHNS and CDR2 is SASEGT. This CDR3 has 15 residues. This chain's CDR3 is CASSRGGSGTHEQYF. The CDR3 region has the DNA TGTGCCAGCAGTCGGGGGGGTAGCGGGACCCACGAGCAGTACTTC.

This chain uses TRBV7-6 with TRBJ2-3; D unresolved. V was shortened by 5 bases and J by 5 bases, with 14 bases between the two germline ends. The CDR3 consists of 14 residues. Per the germline V gene, CDR1 is SGHVS and CDR2 is FNYEAQ. CDR3 nucleotide sequence: TGTGCCAGCAGCCCTACCAGCTCGGGAGATACGCAGTATTTT. Residues: CASSPTSSGDTQYF.

The rearrangement joins TRBV5-1 to TRBJ2-1, with D maybe TRBD2 (6 bases). V lost 2 bases and J lost 6, with 15 bases in between. The CDR3 length is 15 residues. Per germline, CDR1 SGHRS and CDR2 YFSETQ. The CDR3 nucleotides read TGCGCCAGCAGCTTAGGAGGGAGGCTAGTCAATGAGCAGTTCTTC. Translated, it gives CASSLGGRLVNEQFF.

The V call is TRBV10-3, the J call TRBJ2-1; 15 bases agree with TRBD2. Germline lookup yields CDR1 ENHRY and CDR2 SYGVKD. Germline trimming cut 0 bases from V and 0 bases from J; bases unmatched to any gene: 12. The CDR3 has 22 residues. CDR3 sequence (DNA): TGTGCCATCAGTGAGTCCTTACCTAGGGGACTAGCGGGAGGTGGCTCCTACAATGAGCAGTTCTTC. Protein product: CAISESLPRGLAGGGSYNEQFF.

The J gene is TRBJ2-7, the V gene TRBV9; unclear D gene. Trimming stripped 4 bases from V and 0 bases from J, with 11 bases between. The germline CDR1 and CDR2 sequences are SGDLS and YYNGEE. The CDR3 has 14 amino acids. DNA for the CDR3: TGTGCCAGCAGCACCAACTCGTACTCCTACGAGCAGTACTTC. Translation: CASSTNSYSYEQYF.

The DNA for the CDR3 is TGTGCCAGCAGTTACTGGCTAGCGTTTGAGCAGTACTTC. This codes for CASSYWLAFEQYF. V is TRBV6-6 and J is TRBJ2-7; TRBD2 is a possible D gene (6 bases). The CDR3 totals 13 residues. V was clipped by 1 base and J by 7 bases, with 11 bases between them. CDR1 is MNHNY and CDR2 is SVGAGI in the germline V gene (reference sequence).

This clonotype was counted between two and nine times. This chain connects TRBV20-1 to TRBJ2-3; D is perhaps TRBD1 or TRBD2 (6 bases each). Germline CDR1 and CDR2: DFQATT and SNEGSKA (reference sequence). The CDR3 runs 12 residues. V was clipped by 7 bases and J by 4 bases, with 12 bases between them. CDR3 loop: CSGVGGADTQYF. The CDR3 region has the DNA TGCAGTGGTGTCGGGGGCGCAGATACGCAGTATTTT.

This clonotype came up a few times. The CDR3 region has the DNA TGTGCCAGCGGGTCCGGAATCCCCCCCGGCGAGCAGTACTTC. Amino acids: CASGSGIPPGEQYF. V is TRBV12-3 or TRBV12-4 and J is TRBJ2-7; D unclear. V lost 8 bases, J lost 6 bases, and 20 bases lay in between. CDR3 length: 14 residues.

J is TRBJ2-3 and V is TRBV20-1; 7 bases agree with TRBD2. From germline, CDR1 is DFQATT and CDR2 SNEGSKA (reference sequence). CDR3 size: 13 residues. V was pared by 2 bases and J by 4 bases, with 3 bases of the junction left unmatched. The chain's CDR3 is CSARQAGSDTQYF. The CDR3 region has the DNA TGCAGTGCTAGACAAGCGGGGTCAGATACGCAGTATTTT.

The V and J genes are TRBV20-1 and TRBJ1-2, with D maybe TRBD1 (5 bases). The CDR3 has 16 residues. V lost 3 bases and J 2 bases, leaving 19 bases between the germline ends. The V gene's germline CDR1 is DFQATT and CDR2 SNEGSKA (reference sequence). The CDR3 protein is CSASPSQGQANYGYTF. As DNA, the CDR3 is TGCAGTGCTAGCCCCAGTCAGGGCCAAGCAAACTATGGCTACACCTTC.

This clonotype was seen a handful of times. The chain uses TRBV6-5 and TRBJ2-7; the match to TRBD2 covers 9 bases. Germline V CDR1 and CDR2: MNHEY, SVGAGI. With V trimmed by 4 bases and J by 4 bases, 5 bases remained unmatched. The CDR3 is made up of 14 amino acids. CDR3 loop: CASSLREGIYEQYF. CDR3 coding DNA: TGTGCCAGCAGTTTGCGGGAGGGTATTTACGAGCAGTACTTC.

This clonotype was seen more than once but under ten times. The chain is built from TRBV12-3 or TRBV12-4 and TRBJ2-3; 8 bases line up with TRBD2. V was clipped by 8 bases and J by 5 bases; unmatched bases: 12. The CDR3 totals 15 residues. CDR3 protein: CASEPSGLEGDTQYF. The CDR3, as DNA: TGTGCCAGCGAGCCGTCGGGACTAGAGGGAGATACGCAGTATTTT.

This sequence joins TRBV5-1 and TRBJ2-2; 7 nucleotides agree with TRBD1. The trim removed 4 bases at V and 4 bases at J, leaving 4 bases unmatched. CDR1 and CDR2 (germline): SGHRS, YFSETQ. CDR3 length equals 14 residues. The CDR3 nucleotides read TGCGCCAGCAGCGGCTACAGGGGCACCGGGGAGCTGTTTTTT. Residues: CASSGYRGTGELFF.

The rearrangement links TRBV7-2 to TRBJ2-5, with D possibly TRBD1 on 6 matching bases. The CDR3 length is 16 residues. Germline loops: CDR1 SGHTA, CDR2 FQGNSA. Trimming left V 5 bases short and J 1 base short, with 17 bases between. CDR3 bases: TGTGCCAGCAGCCAAGGGAACCAGGGGAGCCAAGAGACCCAGTACTTC. Translation: CASSQGNQGSQETQYF.

This clonotype was detected a few times. The V gene is TRBV5-5, the J gene TRBJ2-7; possible D gene TRBD2, 5 bases. Trimming cost V 1 base and J 0 bases, with 8 bases left between them. CDR3 size: 14 residues. The germline V gene encodes CDR1 SGHKS and CDR2 YYEKEE (reference sequence). CDR3 DNA: TGTGCCAGCAGCTTGCCGGGGATCTCCTACGAGCAGTACTTC. It specifies CASSLPGISYEQYF.

J is TRBJ2-5 and V is TRBV7-2; no definite D call. Trimming left V 7 bases short and J 3 bases short, with 9 bases between. Germline loops: CDR1 SGHTA, CDR2 FQGNSA. This CDR3 spans 12 amino acids. For the CDR3, the DNA is TGTGCCAGCAAGGGCATCGAAGAGACCCAGTACTTC. It is translated as CASKGIEETQYF.

This clonotype was seen a handful of times. This sequence joins TRBV7-2 and TRBJ2-7, with 10 bases lining up with TRBD1. The V and J ends lost 5 bases and 4 bases, in that order; junction bases with no gene match: 8. CDR1 is SGHTA and CDR2 is FQGNSA in the germline V gene. The CDR3 contains 15 residues. CDR3 sequence (DNA): TGTGCCAGCAGCCCCCGGGACAGGGGAGGGTACGAGCAGTACTTC. Residues: CASSPRDRGGYEQYF.

This clonotype was picked up a small number of times. This sequence joins TRBV7-2 and TRBJ2-7, with D maybe TRBD2 (5 bases). The V end lost 4 bases, the J end lost 9 bases, and 16 bases lay between the germline ends. The germline gives CDR1 SGHTA, CDR2 FQGNSA. The CDR3 length is 13 residues. Here the CDR3 DNA reads TGTGCCAGCAGCTCGGACTGGTTCGGCGTGCAGTACTTC. Its protein is CASSSDWFGVQYF.

This sequence joins TRBV20-1 and TRBJ2-5; D assignment may be TRBD1 or TRBD2 (5 bases each). Germline lookup yields CDR1 DFQATT and CDR2 SNEGSKA (reference sequence). This CDR3 contains 16 residues. Trimming took off 1 base at V and 1 base at J, with 16 bases between the two ends. The CDR3 sequence is CSARGQRLASQETQYF. The DNA for the CDR3 is TGCAGTGCTAGAGGACAGCGGCTAGCCTCCCAAGAGACCCAGTACTTC.

This chain links TRBV20-1 with TRBJ1-1; no reliable D call. Between the trimmed V and J ends, which lost 6 bases and 1 base, there was a span of 15 bases. Germline assignment: CDR1 DFQATT and CDR2 SNEGSKA (reference sequence). CDR3 length: 14 amino acids. CDR3 coding DNA: TGCAGTGCCCAGGACCGTACAAAGAACACTGAAGCTTTCTTT. Protein sequence: CSAQDRTKNTEAFF.

This clonotype was counted a few times. V usage is TRBV7-9 and J usage is TRBJ1-1; D is possibly TRBD1 (6 bases). CDR1 is SEHNR, CDR2 FQNEAQ, per germline (reference sequence). The V end was cut by 3 bases, the J end by 1 base, with 12 bases between. The CDR3 covers 15 residues. Here the CDR3 reads CASSFSGGANTEAFF. In nucleotides, the CDR3 is TGTGCCAGCAGCTTTTCGGGGGGCGCGAACACTGAAGCTTTCTTT.

This clonotype occurred many times. J is TRBJ1-1 and V is TRBV6-2 or TRBV6-3; D is ambiguous. Germline assignment: CDR1 MNHEY and CDR2 SVGEGT. The CDR3 consists of 13 residues. V lost 0 bases and J 1 base, leaving 3 bases between the germline ends. The CDR3 nucleotides read TGTGCCAGCAGTTACTCGAGGAACACTGAAGCTTTCTTT. It is translated as CASSYSRNTEAFF.

The chain links TRBV12-3 or TRBV12-4 to TRBJ2-3, with D possibly being TRBD1 (5 bases). The germline V and J ends were trimmed by 3 bases and 5 bases, with 12 bases remaining between them. CDR3 size: 14 residues. CDR3 nucleotides: TGTGCCAGCAGTTTCGTCAGGGCCGAAGATACGCAGTATTTT. Protein: CASSFVRAEDTQYF.

This clonotype appeared once. This chain joins TRBV19 and TRBJ1-1; D gene uncertain. The CDR3 consists of 14 residues. The V gene lost 2 bases and the J gene lost 7 bases, with 14 bases spanning the gap. CDR1 and CDR2 (germline): LNHDA, SQIVND (reference sequence). CDR3 sequence: CASSIFLPKIEAFF. CDR3 in DNA: TGTGCCAGTAGTATATTTTTACCGAAGATTGAAGCTTTCTTT.